This T cell receptor beta chain was obtained from a study of cytomegalovirus exposure and HLA in healthy donors. Turning to the study itself: There were approximately 81 million unique TCRs (from HLA-typed donors) in an early data release. Study results and caveats: TCR sequences were mostly rare, though some public TCRs occurred in many donors.

With respect to this clone: Its antigen is unknown.

The PCR used 60 Vbeta and 13 Jbeta primers. Libraries were prepared by immunoSEQ multiplex PCR; TCRdb keeps only in-frame clonotypes and omits some of them. The repertoire consists of 75,000 to 100,000 clones, with around 77% occurring once and the leading ten covering 3% to 3.5%. V dropped 2 bases and J dropped 5; count of bases not matched to a gene: 7. The CDR3 totals 15 residues. Germline V gene sequence: CDR1 SGHRS, CDR2 YFSETQ. This receptor was taken from a man aged 35 to 55 in good health and CMV-seronegative. Sequenced input: PBMCs. The genes are TRBV5-1 and TRBJ1-1, with 9 positions matching TRBD1. DNA for the CDR3: TGCGCCAGCAGCTTCACAGGGGGCGCGGGAACTGAAGCTTTCTTT. As protein: CASSFTGGAGTEAFF.